The 5 T cell receptor beta chains below all came from one sample that was sequenced in a study of shared clonotypes between healthy human individuals. The protocol was immunoSEQ multiplex PCR, while the TCRdb copy is restricted to in-frame clones and leaves out a portion. The repertoire includes around 79,000 clones, about 61% of them detected once, and over 50% sits in the top ten. The material sequenced was memory CD8+ T cells sorted from blood. This sample's subset: CD45RO+ cells pooled with CCR7-negative TemRA cells. The receptors shown here come from a man aged 30 to 39 in good health.

This clone was found many times. The rearrangement joins TRBV2 to TRBJ2-7; 12 bases are a match to TRBD2. This CDR3 is 19 amino acids long. Per germline, CDR1 SNHLY and CDR2 FYNNEI. The ends lost 0 bases at V and 4 bases at J; junction bases unmatched: 13. CDR3 nucleotide sequence: TGTGCCAGCAGTGAAGCGCTTCGGGGACTAGCGGGCGGCGGGTACGAGCAGTACTTC. This gives the protein CASSEALRGLAGGGYEQYF.

CDR3 sequence (DNA): TGTGCCAGCAGCTCCTCGGACAGGGGTACCTACGAGCAGTACTTC. Protein product: CASSSSDRGTYEQYF. The V call is TRBV7-2, the J call TRBJ2-7; 9 bases are a match to TRBD1. The CDR3 runs 15 residues. J lost 2 bases, V lost 4 bases, and 6 bases had no gene match. Germline V gene data show CDR1 as SGHTA and CDR2 as FQGNSA.

The J gene is TRBJ2-4, the V gene TRBV13; 9 bases line up with TRBD1. The CDR3 has 14 amino acids. Trimming cost V 5 bases and J 9 bases; bases outside gene matches: 8. Per the germline V gene, CDR1 is PRHDT and CDR2 is FYEKMQ (reference sequence). CDR3 DNA: TGTGCCAGCAGCCGACGGGACAGGGAGGGCATTCAGTACTTC. It yields the protein CASSRRDREGIQYF.

The gene calls are TRBV9 and TRBJ2-1, with 9 bases matching TRBD2. With V trimmed by 4 bases and J by 9 bases, 5 bases remained unmatched. This CDR3 spans 13 amino acids. Germline CDR1 and CDR2: SGDLS and YYNGEE. In nucleotides, the CDR3 is TGTGCCAGCAGCTTTGGGACTAGCCGTGAGCAGTTCTTC. Amino acid sequence: CASSFGTSREQFF. The full variable domain, in which reference TRBV9 and TRBJ2-1 provide the parts outside the CDR3, is DSGVTQTPKHLITATGQRVTLRCSPRSGDLSVYWYQQSLDQGLQFLIQYYNGEERAKGNILERFSAQQFPDLHSELNLSSLELGDSALYFCASSFGTSREQFFGPGTRLTVL.

The table lists this clone with a count of one. The J gene is TRBJ2-2, the V gene TRBV19; tentative D call: TRBD1 (5 bases). The CDR3 covers 16 residues. The germline V and J ends were trimmed by 6 bases and 3 bases, with 17 bases remaining between them. The germline CDR1 and CDR2 sequences are LNHDA and SQIVND (reference sequence). The CDR3 spells CASRGILGVDTGELFF. The CDR3 nucleotides read TGTGCCAGTAGAGGGATTTTAGGGGTTGACACCGGGGAGCTGTTTTTT.